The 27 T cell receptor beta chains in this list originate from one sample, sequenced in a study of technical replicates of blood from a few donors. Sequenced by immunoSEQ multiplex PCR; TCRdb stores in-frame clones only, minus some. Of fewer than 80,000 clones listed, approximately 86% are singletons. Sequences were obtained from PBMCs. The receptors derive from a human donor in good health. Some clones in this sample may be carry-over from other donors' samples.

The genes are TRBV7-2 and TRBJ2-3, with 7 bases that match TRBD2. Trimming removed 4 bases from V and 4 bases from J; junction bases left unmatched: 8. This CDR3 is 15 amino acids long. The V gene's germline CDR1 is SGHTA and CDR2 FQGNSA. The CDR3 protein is CASSSRGVPPDTQYF. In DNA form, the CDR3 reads TGTGCCAGCAGCTCCCGGGGGGTCCCTCCAGATACGCAGTATTTT. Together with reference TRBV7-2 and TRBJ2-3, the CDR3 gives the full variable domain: GAGVSQSPSNKVTEKGKDVELRCDPISGHTALYWYRQSLGQGLEFLIYFQGNSAPDKSGLPSDRFSAERTGGSVSTLTIQRTQQEDSAVYLCASSSRGVPPDTQYFGPGTRLTVL.

In DNA, the CDR3 is TGTGCCAGCAGTGCTAACAGGGAAGCTTTCTTT. Translating it yields CASSANREAFF. The J gene is TRBJ1-1, the V gene TRBV6-1; maybe TRBD1 (5 bases). V was shortened by 4 bases and J by 8 bases, with 8 bases between the two germline ends. The CDR3 runs 11 residues. Per the germline V gene, CDR1 is MNHNS and CDR2 is SASEGT.

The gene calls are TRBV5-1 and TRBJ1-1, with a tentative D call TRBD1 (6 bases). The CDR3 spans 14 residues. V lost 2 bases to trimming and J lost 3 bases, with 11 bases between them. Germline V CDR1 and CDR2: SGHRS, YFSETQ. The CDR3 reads CASSFNRVDTEAFF. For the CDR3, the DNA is TGCGCCAGCAGCTTTAACAGGGTGGACACTGAAGCTTTCTTT.

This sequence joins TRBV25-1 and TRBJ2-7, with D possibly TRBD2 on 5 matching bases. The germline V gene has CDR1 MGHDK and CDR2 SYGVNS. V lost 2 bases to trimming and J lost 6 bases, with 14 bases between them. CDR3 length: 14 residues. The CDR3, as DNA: TGTGCCAGCAGTGAAGGGCAGGAGGCGAGCGAGCAGTACTTC. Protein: CASSEGQEASEQYF.

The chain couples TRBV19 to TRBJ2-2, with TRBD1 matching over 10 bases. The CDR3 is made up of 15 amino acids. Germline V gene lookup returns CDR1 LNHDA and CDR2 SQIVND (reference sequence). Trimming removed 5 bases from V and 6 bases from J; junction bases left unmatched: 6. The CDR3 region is CASSPAGTGAGELFF. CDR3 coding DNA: TGTGCCAGTAGTCCCGCCGGGACAGGGGCCGGGGAGCTGTTTTTT.

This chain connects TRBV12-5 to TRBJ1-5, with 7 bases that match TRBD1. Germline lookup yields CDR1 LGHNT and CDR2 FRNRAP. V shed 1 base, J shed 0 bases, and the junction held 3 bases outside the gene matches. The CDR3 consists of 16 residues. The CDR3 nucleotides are TGTGCTAGTGGTTTGGACGGGACAGATAGCAATCAGCCCCAGCATTTT. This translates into CASGLDGTDSNQPQHF.

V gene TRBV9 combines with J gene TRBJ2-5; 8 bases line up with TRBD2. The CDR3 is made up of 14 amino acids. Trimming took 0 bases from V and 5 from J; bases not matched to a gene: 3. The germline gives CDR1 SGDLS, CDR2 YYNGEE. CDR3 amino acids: CASSVESGSETQYF. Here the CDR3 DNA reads TGTGCCAGCAGCGTAGAAAGCGGGAGTGAGACCCAGTACTTC.

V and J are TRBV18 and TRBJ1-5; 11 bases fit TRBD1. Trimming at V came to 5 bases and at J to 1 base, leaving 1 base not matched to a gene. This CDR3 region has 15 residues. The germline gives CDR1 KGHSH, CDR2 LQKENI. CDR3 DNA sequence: TGTGCCAGCTCAGGACAGGGGGCAAGCAATCAGCCCCAGCATTTT. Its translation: CASSGQGASNQPQHF.

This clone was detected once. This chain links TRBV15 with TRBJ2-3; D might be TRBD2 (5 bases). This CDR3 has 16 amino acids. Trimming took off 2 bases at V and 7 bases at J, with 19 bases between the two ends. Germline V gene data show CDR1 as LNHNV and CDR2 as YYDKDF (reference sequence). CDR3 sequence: CATSRPTLTTGNTQYF. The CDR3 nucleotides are TGTGCCACCAGCAGACCAACCCTTACTACGGGGAATACGCAGTATTTT.

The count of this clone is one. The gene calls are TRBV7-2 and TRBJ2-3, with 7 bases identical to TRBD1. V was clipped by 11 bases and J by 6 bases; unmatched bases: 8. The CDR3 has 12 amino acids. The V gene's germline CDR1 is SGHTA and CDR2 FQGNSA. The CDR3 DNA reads TGTGCCGGACAGGCCAAGGTGGATACGCAGTATTTT. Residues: CAGQAKVDTQYF.

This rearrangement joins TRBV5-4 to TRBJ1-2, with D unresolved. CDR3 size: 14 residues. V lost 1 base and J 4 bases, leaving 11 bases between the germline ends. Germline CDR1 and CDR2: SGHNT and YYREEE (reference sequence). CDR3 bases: TGTGCCAGCAGCTTGTTGTCTCTGTCCTATGGCTACACCTTC. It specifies CASSLLSLSYGYTF.

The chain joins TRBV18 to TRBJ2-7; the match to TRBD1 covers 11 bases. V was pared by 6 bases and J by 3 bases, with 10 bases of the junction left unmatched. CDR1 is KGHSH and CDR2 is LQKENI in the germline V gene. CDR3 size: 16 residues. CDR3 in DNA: TGTGCCAGCTCCTCGCAAGACGGGACAGGGGGCTACGAGCAGTACTTC. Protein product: CASSSQDGTGGYEQYF.

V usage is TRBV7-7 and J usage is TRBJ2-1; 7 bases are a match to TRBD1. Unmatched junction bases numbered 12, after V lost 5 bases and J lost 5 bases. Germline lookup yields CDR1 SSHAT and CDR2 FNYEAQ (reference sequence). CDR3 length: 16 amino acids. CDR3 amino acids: CASSQVQGDSNNEQFF. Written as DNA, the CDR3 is TGTGCCAGCAGCCAAGTTCAGGGGGACAGTAACAATGAGCAGTTCTTC.

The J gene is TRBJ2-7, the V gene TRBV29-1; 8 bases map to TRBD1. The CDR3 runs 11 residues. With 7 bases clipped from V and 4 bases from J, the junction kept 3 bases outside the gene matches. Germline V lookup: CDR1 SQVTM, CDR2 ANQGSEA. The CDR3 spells CSAGQGYEQYF. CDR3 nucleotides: TGCAGCGCCGGACAGGGTTACGAGCAGTACTTC.

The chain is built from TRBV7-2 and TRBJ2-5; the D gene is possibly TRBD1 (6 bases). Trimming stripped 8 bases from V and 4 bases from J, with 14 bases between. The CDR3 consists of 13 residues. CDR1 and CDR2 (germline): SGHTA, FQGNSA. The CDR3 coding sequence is TGTGCCAGCGGTCTGGGGGCAAGAGAGACCCAGTACTTC. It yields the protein CASGLGARETQYF.

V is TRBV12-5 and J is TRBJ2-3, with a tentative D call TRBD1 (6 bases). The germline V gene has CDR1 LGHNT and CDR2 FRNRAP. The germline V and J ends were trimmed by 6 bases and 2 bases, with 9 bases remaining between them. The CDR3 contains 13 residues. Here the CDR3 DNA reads TGTGCTAGTGGCGACAGGTCCACAGATACGCAGTATTTT. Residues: CASGDRSTDTQYF.

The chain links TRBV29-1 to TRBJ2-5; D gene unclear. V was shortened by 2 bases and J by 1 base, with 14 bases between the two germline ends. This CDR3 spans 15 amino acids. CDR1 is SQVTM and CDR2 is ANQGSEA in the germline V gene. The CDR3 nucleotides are TGCAGCGTTGAAACAGACACTTCCCTCCAAGAGACCCAGTACTTC. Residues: CSVETDTSLQETQYF. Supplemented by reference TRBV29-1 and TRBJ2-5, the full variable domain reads SAVISQKPSRDICQRGTSLTIQCQVDSQVTMMFWYRQQPGQSLTLIATANQGSEATYESGFVIDKFPISRPNLTFSTLTVSNMSPEDSSIYLCSVETDTSLQETQYFGPGTRLLVL.

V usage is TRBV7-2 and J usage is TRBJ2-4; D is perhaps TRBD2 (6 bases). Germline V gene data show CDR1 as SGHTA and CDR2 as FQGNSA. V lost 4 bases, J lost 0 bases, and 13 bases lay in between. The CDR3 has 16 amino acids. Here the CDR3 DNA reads TGTGCCAGCAGCTGGTCGGGGGAGATAGCCAAAAACATTCAGTACTTC. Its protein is CASSWSGEIAKNIQYF. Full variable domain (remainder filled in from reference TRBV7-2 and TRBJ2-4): GAGVSQSPSNKVTEKGKDVELRCDPISGHTALYWYRQSLGQGLEFLIYFQGNSAPDKSGLPSDRFSAERTGGSVSTLTIQRTQQEDSAVYLCASSWSGEIAKNIQYFGAGTRLSVL.

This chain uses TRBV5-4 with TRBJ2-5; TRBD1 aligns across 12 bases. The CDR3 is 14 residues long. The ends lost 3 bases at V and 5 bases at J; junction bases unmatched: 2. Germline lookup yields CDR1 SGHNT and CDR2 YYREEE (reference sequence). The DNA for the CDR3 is TGTGCCAGCAGCTGGGACAGGGGGCAGGAGACCCAGTACTTC. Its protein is CASSWDRGQETQYF.

The CDR3 loop reads CASSYSPSGIYNEQFF. The CDR3 region has the DNA TGTGCCAGCAGTTACTCACCTAGCGGGATCTACAATGAGCAGTTCTTC. The V call is TRBV6-5, the J call TRBJ2-1; 9 bases align to TRBD2. V lost 0 bases to trimming and J lost 3 bases; unmatched junction nucleotides: 3. CDR3 size: 16 residues. Germline values: CDR1 MNHEY, CDR2 SVGAGI.

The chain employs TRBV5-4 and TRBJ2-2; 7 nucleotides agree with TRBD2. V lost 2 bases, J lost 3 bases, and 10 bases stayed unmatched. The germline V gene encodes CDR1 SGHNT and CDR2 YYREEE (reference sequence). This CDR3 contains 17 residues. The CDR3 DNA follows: TGTGCCAGCAGCTTCGTCTTAAGGGGAGGGGACACCGGGGAGCTGTTTTTT. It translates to CASSFVLRGGDTGELFF.

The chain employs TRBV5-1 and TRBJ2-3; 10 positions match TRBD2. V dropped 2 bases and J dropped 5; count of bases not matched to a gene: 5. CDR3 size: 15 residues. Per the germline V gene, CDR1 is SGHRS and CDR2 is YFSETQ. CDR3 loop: CASSLGAGGLDTQYF. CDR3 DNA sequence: TGCGCCAGCAGCTTAGGAGCGGGAGGGCTAGATACGCAGTATTTT.

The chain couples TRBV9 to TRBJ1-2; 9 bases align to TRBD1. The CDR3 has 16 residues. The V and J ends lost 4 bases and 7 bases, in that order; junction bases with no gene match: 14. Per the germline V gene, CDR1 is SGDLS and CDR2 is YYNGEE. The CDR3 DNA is TGTGCCAGCAGCTGGGGGGCCCCGGGACAGGGAAGTGGCTACACCTTC. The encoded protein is CASSWGAPGQGSGYTF.

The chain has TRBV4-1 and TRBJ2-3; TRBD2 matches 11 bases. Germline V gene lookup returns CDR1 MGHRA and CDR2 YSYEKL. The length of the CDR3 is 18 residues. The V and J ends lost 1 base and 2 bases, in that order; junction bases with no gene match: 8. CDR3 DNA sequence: TGCGCCAGCAGCCAAGTCCTAGCGGGAGGACTATACACAGATACGCAGTATTTT. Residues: CASSQVLAGGLYTDTQYF.

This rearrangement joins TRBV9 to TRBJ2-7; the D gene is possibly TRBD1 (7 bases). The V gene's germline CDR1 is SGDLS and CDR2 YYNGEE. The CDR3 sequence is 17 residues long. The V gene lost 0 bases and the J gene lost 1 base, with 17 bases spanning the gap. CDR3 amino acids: CASSVGAGGWESYEQYF. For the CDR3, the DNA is TGTGCCAGCAGCGTAGGAGCAGGGGGGTGGGAGTCCTACGAGCAGTACTTC.

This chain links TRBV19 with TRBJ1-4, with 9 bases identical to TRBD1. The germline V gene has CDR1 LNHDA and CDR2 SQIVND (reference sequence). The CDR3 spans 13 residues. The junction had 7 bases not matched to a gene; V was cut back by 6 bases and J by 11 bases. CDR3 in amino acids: CASSPDRGLKLFF. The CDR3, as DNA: TGTGCCAGTAGCCCGGACAGGGGTTTGAAACTGTTTTTT.

For the CDR3, the DNA is TGTGCCAGCAGCCCCCATGAGGGGCAGGGGGGATCTGGCTACACCTTC. This translates into CASSPHEGQGGSGYTF. The chain uses TRBV9 and TRBJ1-2, with 7 bases matching TRBD1. Germline CDR1 reads SGDLS; CDR2 reads YYNGEE. J gave up 7 bases and V 4 bases, and 16 bases lay outside the gene matches. The CDR3 is 16 residues long.